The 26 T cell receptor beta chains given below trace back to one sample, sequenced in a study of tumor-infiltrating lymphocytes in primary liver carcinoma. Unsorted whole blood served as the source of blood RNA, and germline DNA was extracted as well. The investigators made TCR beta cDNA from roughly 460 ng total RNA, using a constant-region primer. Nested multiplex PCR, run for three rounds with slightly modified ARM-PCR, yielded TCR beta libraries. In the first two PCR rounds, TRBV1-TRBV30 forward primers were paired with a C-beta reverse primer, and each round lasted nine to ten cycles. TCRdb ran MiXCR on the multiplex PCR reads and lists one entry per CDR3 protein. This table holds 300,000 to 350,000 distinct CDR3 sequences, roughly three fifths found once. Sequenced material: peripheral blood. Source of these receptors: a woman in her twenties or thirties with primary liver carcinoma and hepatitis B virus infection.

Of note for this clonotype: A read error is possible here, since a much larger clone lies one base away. This chain's CDR3 is CSVERQGRGETQNF. CDR3 nucleotides: TGCAGCGTTGAACGGCAGGGTCGAGGGGAGACCCAGAACTTC. V gene TRBV29-1 combines with J gene TRBJ2-5, with D perhaps assigned TRBD1 or TRBD2 (5 bases each). Germline-derived CDR1 and CDR2 are SQVTM and ANQGSEA. The CDR3 is 14 amino acids.

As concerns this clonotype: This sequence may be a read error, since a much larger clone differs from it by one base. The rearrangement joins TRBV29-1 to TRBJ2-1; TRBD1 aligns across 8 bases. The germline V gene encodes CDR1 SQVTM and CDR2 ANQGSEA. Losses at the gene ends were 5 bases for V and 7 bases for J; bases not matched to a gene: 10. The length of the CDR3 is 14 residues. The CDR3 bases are TGCAGCGTTAAGATCAGGGGGCGGGCGAATGAGCAGTTCTTC. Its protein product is CSVKIRGRANEQFF.

CDR3: CASSPRGRPLYGYTF. The CDR3 region has the DNA TGTGCCAGCAGCCCACGGGGGAGACCCCTCTATGGCTACACCTTC. The rearrangement joins TRBV28 to TRBJ1-2, with a tentative D call TRBD1 (5 bases). Trimming took off 6 bases at V and 4 bases at J, with 18 bases between the two ends. The CDR3 consists of 15 residues. Per germline, CDR1 MDHEN and CDR2 SYDVKM.

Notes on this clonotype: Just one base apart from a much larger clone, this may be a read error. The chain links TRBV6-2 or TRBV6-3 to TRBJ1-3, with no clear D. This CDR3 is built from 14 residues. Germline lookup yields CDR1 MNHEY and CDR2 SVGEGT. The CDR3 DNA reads TGTGCCAGCAGCTACCCGGGTCCTGGAAGCACCATATATTTT. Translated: CASSYPGPGSTIYF.

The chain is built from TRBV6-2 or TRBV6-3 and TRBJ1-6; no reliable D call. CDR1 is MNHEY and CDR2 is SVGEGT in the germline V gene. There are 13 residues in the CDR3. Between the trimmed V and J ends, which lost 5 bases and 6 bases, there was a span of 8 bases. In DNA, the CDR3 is TGTGCCAGCAGTCCGGCTAGTAATTCACCCCTCCACTTT. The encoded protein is CASSPASNSPLHF.

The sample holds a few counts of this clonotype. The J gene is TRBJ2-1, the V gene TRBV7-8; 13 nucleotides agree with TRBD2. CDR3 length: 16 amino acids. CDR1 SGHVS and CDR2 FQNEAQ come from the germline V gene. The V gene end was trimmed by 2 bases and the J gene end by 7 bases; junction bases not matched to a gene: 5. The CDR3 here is CASSLRLAGGKNEQFF. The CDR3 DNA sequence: TGTGCCAGCAGCTTACGACTAGCGGGAGGAAAAAATGAGCAGTTCTTC.

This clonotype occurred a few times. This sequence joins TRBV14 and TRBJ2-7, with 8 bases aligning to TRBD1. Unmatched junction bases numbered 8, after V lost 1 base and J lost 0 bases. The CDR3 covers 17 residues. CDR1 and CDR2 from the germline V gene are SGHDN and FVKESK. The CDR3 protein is CASSQVIAGQGSYEQYF. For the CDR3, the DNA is TGTGCCAGCAGCCAAGTAATTGCAGGACAGGGCTCCTACGAGCAGTACTTC.

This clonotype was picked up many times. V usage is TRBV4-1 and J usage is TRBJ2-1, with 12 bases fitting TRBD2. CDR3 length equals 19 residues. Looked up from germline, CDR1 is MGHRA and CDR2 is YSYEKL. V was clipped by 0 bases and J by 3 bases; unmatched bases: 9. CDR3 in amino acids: CASSQDRTSGIPRYNEQFF. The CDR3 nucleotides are TGCGCCAGCAGCCAAGATAGGACTAGCGGGATCCCCCGCTACAATGAGCAGTTCTTC.

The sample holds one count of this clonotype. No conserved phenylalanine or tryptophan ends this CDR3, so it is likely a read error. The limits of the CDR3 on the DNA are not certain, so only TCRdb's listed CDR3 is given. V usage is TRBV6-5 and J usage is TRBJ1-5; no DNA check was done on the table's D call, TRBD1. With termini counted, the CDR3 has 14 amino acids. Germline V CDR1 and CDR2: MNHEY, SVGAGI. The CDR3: CASRGTGVSQPQHL.

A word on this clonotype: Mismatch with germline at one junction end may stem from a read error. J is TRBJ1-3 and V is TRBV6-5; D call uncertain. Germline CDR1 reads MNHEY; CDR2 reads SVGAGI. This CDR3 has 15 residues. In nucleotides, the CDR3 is TGTGCCAGCGGTTACCGCATGCAACTCGGAAACACCATATATTTT. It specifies CASGYRMQLGNTIYF.

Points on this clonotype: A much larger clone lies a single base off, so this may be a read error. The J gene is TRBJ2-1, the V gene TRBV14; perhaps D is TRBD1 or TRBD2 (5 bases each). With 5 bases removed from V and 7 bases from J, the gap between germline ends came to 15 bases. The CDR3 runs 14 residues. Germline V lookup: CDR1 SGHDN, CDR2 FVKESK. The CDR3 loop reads CASSGDLLSNEQFF. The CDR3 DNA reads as TGTGCCAGCAGCGGGGACCTATTATCGAATGAGCAGTTCTTC. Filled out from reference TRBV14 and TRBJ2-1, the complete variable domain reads EAGVTQFPSHSVIEKGQTVTLRCDPISGHDNLYWYRRVMGKEIKFLLHFVKESKQDESGMPNNRFLAERTGGTYSTLKVQPAELEDSGVYFCASSGDLLSNEQFFGPGTRLTVL.

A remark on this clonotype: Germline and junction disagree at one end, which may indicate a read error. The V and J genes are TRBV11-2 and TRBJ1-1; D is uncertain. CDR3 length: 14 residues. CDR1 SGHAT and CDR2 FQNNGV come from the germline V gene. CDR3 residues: CVSSSSPGDTEAFF. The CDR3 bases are TGTGTCAGCAGTTCCTCCCCAGGTGACACTGAAGCTTTCTTT.

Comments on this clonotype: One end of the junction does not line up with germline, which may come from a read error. In DNA, the CDR3 is TGTGCCAGCGGCTTCGGCCCCTCCTACGAGCAGAACTTC. Translating it yields CASGFGPSYEQNF. The chain recombines TRBV11-3 with TRBJ2-7, with no clear D. Germline-derived CDR1 and CDR2 are SGHNT and YENEEA. The CDR3 contains 13 residues.

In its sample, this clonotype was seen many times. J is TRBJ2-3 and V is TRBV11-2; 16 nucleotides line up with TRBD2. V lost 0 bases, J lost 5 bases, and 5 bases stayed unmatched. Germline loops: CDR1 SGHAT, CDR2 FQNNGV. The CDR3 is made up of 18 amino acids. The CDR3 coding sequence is TGTGCCAGCAGCTTAGATGCGGGACTAGCGGGAGGGAAAGATACGCAGTATTTT. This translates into CASSLDAGLAGGKDTQYF.

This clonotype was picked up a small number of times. CDR3 in DNA: TGTGCCAGCAGTTATTTTAGAGGGGGCTACGAGCAGTACTTC. This translates into CASSYFRGGYEQYF. This chain links TRBV28 with TRBJ2-7, with D possibly being TRBD1 (6 bases). Trimming removed 4 bases at V and 3 bases at J, with 13 bases between. This CDR3 comprises 14 residues. Germline V gene lookup returns CDR1 MDHEN and CDR2 SYDVKM.

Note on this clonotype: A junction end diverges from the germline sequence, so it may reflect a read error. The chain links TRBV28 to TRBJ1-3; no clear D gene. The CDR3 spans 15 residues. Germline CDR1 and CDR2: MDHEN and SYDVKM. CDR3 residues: CAGSSKWGAGNTIYF. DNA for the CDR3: TGTGCCGGCAGTTCGAAGTGGGGAGCTGGAAACACCATATATTTT.

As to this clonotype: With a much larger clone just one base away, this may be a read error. The CDR3 DNA follows: TGCGCCAGCAGAACAGGTGCTGATAATTCACCCCTCCACTTT. It is translated as CASRTGADNSPLHF. The V and J genes are TRBV5-1 and TRBJ1-6; perhaps TRBD1 as D (5 bases). V lost 5 bases and J 5 bases, leaving 11 bases between the germline ends. This CDR3 has 14 amino acids. Per germline, CDR1 SGHRS and CDR2 YFSETQ. Full variable domain (outside the CDR3, taken from reference TRBV5-1 and TRBJ1-6): KAGVTQTPRYLIKTRGQQVTLSCSPISGHRSVSWYQQTPGQGLQFLFEYFSETQRNKGNFPGRFSGRQFSNSRSEMNVSTLELGDSALYLCASRTGADNSPLHFGNGTRLTVT.

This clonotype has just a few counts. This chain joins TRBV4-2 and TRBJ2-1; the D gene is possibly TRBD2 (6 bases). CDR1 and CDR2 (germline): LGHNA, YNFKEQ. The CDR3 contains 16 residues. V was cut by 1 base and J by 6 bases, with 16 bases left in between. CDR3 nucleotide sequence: TGTGCCAGCAGCCAAGTCGGCGGGATGGCAGTCAATGAGCAGTTCTTC. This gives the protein CASSQVGGMAVNEQFF.

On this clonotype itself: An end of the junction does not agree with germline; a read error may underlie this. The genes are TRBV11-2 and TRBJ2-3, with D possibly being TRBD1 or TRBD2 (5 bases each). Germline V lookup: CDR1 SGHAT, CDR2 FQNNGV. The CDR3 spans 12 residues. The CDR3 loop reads CVSSSHGGTRYF. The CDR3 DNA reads TGTGTCAGCAGCTCCCATGGGGGTACGCGGTATTTT.

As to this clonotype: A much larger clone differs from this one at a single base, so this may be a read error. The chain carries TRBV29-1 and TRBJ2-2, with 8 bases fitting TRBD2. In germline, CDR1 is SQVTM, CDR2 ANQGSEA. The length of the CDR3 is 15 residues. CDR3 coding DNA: TGCAGTACCCGGGCGTCCGCGGGGGGCACCCGGGAGCTGTTTTTT. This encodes CSTRASAGGTRELFF.

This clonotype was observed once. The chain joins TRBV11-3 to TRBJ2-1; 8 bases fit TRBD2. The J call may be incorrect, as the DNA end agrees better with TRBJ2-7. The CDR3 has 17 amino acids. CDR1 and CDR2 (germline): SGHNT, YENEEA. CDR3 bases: TGTGCCAGCAGCCCGGGACTATCGGGAGGGGTAGGCAATGAGCAGTACTTC. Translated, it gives CASSPGLSGGVGNEQYF.

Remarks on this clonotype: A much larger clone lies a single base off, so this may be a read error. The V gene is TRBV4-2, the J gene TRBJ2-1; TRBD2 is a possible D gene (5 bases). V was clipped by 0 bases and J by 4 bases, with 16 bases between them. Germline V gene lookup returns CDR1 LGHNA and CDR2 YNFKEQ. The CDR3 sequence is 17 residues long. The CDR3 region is CASSQDLASGLYNEQFF. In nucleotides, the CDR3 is TGTGCCAGCAGCCAAGATCTGGCCAGCGGATTATACAATGAGCAGTTCTTC.

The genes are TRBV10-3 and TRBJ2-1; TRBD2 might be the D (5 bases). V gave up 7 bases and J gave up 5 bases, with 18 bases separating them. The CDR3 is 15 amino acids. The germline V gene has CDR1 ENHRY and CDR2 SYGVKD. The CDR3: CAIKSEGRRNNEQFF. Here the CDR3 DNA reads TGTGCCATCAAGAGCGAGGGTCGCCGTAACAATGAGCAGTTCTTC.

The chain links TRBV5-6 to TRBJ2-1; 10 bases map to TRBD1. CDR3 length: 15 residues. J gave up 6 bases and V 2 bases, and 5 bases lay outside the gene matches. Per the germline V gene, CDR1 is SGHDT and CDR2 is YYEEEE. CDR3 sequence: CASSFGTGVANEQFF. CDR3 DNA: TGTGCCAGCAGCTTCGGGACAGGGGTAGCCAATGAGCAGTTCTTC.

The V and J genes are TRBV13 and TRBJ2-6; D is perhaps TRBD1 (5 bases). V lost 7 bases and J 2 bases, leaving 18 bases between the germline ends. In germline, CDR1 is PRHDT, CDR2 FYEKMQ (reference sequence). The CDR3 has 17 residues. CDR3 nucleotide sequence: TGTGCCAGCACTTCCCTCAGACAGCACCCTGGGGCCAACGTCCTGACTTTC. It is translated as CASTSLRQHPGANVLTF.

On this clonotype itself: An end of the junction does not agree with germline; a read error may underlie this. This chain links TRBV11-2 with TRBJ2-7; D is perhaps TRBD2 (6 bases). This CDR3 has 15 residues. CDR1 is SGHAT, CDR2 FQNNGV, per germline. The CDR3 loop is CASSPTLEGSYGQYF. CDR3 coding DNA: TGTGCCAGCAGCCCAACTTTGGAGGGATCGTACGGGCAGTACTTC.